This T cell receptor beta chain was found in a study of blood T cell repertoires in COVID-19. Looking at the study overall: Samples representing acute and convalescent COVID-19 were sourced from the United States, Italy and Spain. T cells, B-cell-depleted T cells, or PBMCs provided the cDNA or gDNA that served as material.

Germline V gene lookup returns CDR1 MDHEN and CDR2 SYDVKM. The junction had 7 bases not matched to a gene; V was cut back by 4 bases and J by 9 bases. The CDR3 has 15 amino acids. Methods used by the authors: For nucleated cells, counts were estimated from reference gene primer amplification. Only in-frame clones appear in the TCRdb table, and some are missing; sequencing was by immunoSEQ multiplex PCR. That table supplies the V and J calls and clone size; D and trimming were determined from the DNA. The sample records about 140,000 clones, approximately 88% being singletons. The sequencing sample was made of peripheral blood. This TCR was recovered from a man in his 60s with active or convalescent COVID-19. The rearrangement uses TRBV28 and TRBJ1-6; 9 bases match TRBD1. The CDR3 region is CASSSPGQGFSPLHF. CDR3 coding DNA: TGTGCCAGCAGTTCCCCGGGACAGGGTTTTTCACCCCTCCACTTT. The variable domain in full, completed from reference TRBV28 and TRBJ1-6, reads DVKVTQSSRYLVKRTGEKVFLECVQDMDHENMFWYRQDPGLGLRLIYFSYDVKMKEKGDIPEGYSVSREKKERFSLILESASTNQTSMYLCASSSPGQGFSPLHFGNGTRLTVT.